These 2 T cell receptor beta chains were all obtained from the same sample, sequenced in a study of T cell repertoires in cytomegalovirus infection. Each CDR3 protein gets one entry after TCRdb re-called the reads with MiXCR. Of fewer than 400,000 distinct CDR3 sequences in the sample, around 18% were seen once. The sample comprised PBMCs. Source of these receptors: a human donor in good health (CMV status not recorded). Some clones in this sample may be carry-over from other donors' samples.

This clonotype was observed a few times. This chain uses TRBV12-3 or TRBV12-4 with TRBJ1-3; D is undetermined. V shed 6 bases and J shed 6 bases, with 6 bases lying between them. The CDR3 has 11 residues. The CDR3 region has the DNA TGTGCCAGCAGCCTACAAAACACCATATATTTT. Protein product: CASSLQNTIYF.

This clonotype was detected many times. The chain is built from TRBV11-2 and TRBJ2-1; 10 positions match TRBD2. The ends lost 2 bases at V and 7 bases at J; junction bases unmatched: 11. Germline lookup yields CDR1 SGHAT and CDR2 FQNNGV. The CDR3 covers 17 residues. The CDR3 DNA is TGTGCCAGCAGCTTAACCCTCAGCGGGGGGGGGAGTAATGAGCAGTTCTTC. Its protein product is CASSLTLSGGGSNEQFF.